Listed below are T cell receptor beta chains from one sample, sequenced in a study of beta chain features in type 1 diabetes. Clones were read by immunoSEQ multiplex PCR, and TCRdb kept only the in-frame ones, dropping some. Among more than 85,000 clones listed, almost 40% were seen once. Sequenced sample: stem cell memory CD4+ T cells from blood. The receptor set was obtained from a woman aged 18-29 years in good health. Both conserved end residues are part of each CDR3. A D gene is named only where the DNA matches it firmly. The size of a clone is reported for some rows only, either as once, few or many, or as a class for expanded clones.

clone size	CDR3 length	D gene	J gene	V gene	CDR3 protein	CDR3 DNA
NA	16	TRBD1	TRBJ1-1	TRBV25-1	CASSEWTGRSATEAFF	TGTGCCAGCAGTGAATGGACAGGGCGTTCGGCCACTGAAGCTTTCTTT
once	15	TRBD1	TRBJ1-4	TRBV29-1	CSARTGGATNEKLFF	TGCAGCGCTCGGACAGGGGGCGCAACTAATGAAAAACTGTTTTTT
NA	16	TRBD1	TRBJ2-7	TRBV4-1	CASSPRGDRGRTEQYF	TGCGCCAGCAGCCCCAGGGGGGACAGGGGTAGAACGGAGCAGTACTTC
NA	16	TRBD1	TRBJ2-5	TRBV14	CASSLRQGLRRETQYF	TGTGCCAGCAGCCTACGACAGGGATTAAGGAGAGAGACCCAGTACTTC
NA	13	TRBD2	TRBJ2-1	TRBV7-8	CASSLGGSNEQFF	TGTGCCAGCAGCTTAGGCGGGAGTAATGAGCAGTTCTTC
many	16	TRBD2	TRBJ2-3	TRBV18	CASSPASGTSTDTQYF	TGTGCCAGCTCACCAGCTAGCGGGACTAGCACAGATACGCAGTATTTT
few	15	NA	TRBJ1-5	TRBV30	CAWSGDIYSNQPQHF	TGTGCCTGGAGTGGAGATATATATAGCAATCAGCCCCAGCATTTT
NA	15	TRBD2	TRBJ2-7	TRBV25-1	CASSESIAGGYEQYF	TGTGCCAGCAGTGAATCTATAGCGGGGGGCTACGAGCAGTACTTC
few	14	NA	TRBJ1-5	TRBV15	CATSRGSNNQPQHF	TGTGCCACCAGCAGAGGTTCAAACAATCAGCCCCAGCATTTT
NA	14	NA	TRBJ2-1	TRBV6-6	CASSYPLEQGEQFF	TGTGCCAGCAGTTACCCCCTAGAACAGGGTGAGCAGTTCTTC
NA	15	NA	TRBJ2-1	TRBV30	CAWSGGVSSYNEQFF	TGTGCCTGGAGTGGGGGGGTTAGCTCCTACAATGAGCAGTTCTTC
NA	17	NA	TRBJ2-2	TRBV6-1	CASSEPWQGKDTGELFF	TGTGCCAGCAGTGAACCTTGGCAGGGGAAGGACACCGGGGAGCTGTTTTTT
NA	14	NA	TRBJ2-3	TRBV5-1	CASSWGGPTDTQYF	TGCGCCAGCAGCTGGGGAGGACCCACAGATACGCAGTATTTT
NA	14	NA	TRBJ2-7	TRBV9	CASSKFGTFYEQYF	TGTGCCAGCAGTAAATTCGGGACATTCTACGAGCAGTACTTC
NA	15	NA	TRBJ1-4	TRBV27	CASSTLGRTNEKLFF	TGTGCCAGCAGCACCCTCGGTAGAACTAATGAAAAACTGTTTTTT
NA	14	NA	TRBJ1-1	TRBV11-2	CASSFEGRNTEAFF	TGTGCCAGCAGCTTCGAGGGTAGGAACACTGAAGCTTTCTTT
few	15	TRBD2	TRBJ2-5	TRBV9	CASATSGRVSETQYF	TGTGCCAGCGCGACTAGCGGGAGGGTCTCGGAGACCCAGTACTTC
NA	13	NA	TRBJ2-5	TRBV14	CASSDSAPETQYF	TGTGCCAGCAGTGACAGCGCCCCGGAGACCCAGTACTTC
NA	14	TRBD1	TRBJ2-1	TRBV2	CASRERLGDRAPFF	TGTGCCAGCAGAGAGCGATTAGGGGACAGGGCTCCGTTCTTC
few	19	TRBD1	TRBJ2-4	TRBV5-1	CASSPSGQAGGLAKNIQYF	TGCGCCAGCAGCCCCTCGGGACAGGCTGGGGGCCTAGCCAAAAACATTCAGTACTTC
few	13	NA	TRBJ1-4	TRBV5-4	CASSLTGREKLFF	TGTGCCAGCAGCTTGACAGGGCGCGAAAAACTGTTTTTT
once	15	NA	TRBJ1-1	TRBV5-1	CASSLGGGAHTEAFF	TGCGCCAGCAGCTTGGGTGGGGGGGCCCACACTGAAGCTTTCTTT
once	15	TRBD1	TRBJ2-2	TRBV9	CASRGQGFTTGELFF	TGTGCCAGCAGGGGACAGGGATTTACAACCGGGGAGCTGTTTTTT
NA	15	NA	TRBJ2-1	TRBV11-3	CASSFGTGPYNEQFF	TGTGCCAGCAGCTTTGGAACAGGGCCCTACAATGAGCAGTTCTTC
NA	15	TRBD2	TRBJ2-5	TRBV5-6	CASSHPGGSGETQYF	TGTGCCAGCAGCCACCCGGGGGGTTCGGGGGAGACCCAGTACTTC
NA	15	TRBD1	TRBJ2-5	TRBV18	CASSPRTGGQETQYF	TGTGCCAGCTCACCACGGACAGGGGGCCAAGAGACCCAGTACTTC
NA	16	TRBD1	TRBJ1-1	TRBV9	CASSPRDRLMNTEAFF	TGTGCCAGCAGCCCCCGGGACAGACTCATGAACACTGAAGCTTTCTTT
NA	18	TRBD2	TRBJ2-3	TRBV29-1	CSVGKPSGRALGTDTQYF	TGCAGCGTGGGGAAACCTAGCGGGAGGGCCTTGGGCACAGATACGCAGTATTTT
NA	14	NA	TRBJ2-1	TRBV7-9	CASSWSRGRNEQFF	TGTGCCAGCAGCTGGAGCAGGGGGAGGAATGAGCAGTTCTTC
NA	14	NA	TRBJ2-2	TRBV9	CASSVASNTGELFF	TGTGCCAGCAGCGTAGCATCGAACACCGGGGAGCTGTTTTTT
few	13	TRBD1	TRBJ2-7	TRBV28	CASRTGGSYEQYF	TGTGCCAGTAGGACAGGCGGAAGCTACGAGCAGTACTTC
few	16	TRBD1	TRBJ2-2	TRBV18	CASSPGDSLITGELFF	TGTGCCAGCTCACCTGGGGACAGCTTAATCACCGGGGAGCTGTTTTTT
NA	15	TRBD2	TRBJ2-7	TRBV7-6	CASSSGASGRNEQYF	TGTGCCAGCAGCTCAGGCGCTAGCGGGAGGAACGAGCAGTACTTC
NA	17	TRBD2	TRBJ2-2	TRBV9	CASSFLGLAGDTGELFF	TGTGCCAGCAGCTTCTTGGGACTAGCGGGAGACACCGGGGAGCTGTTTTTT
NA	17	TRBD1	TRBJ1-4	TRBV15	CATSRDRRTGGVEKLFF	TGTGCCACCAGCAGAGATCGTAGGACAGGGGGCGTAGAAAAACTGTTTTTT
NA	14	NA	TRBJ1-5	TRBV6-5	CASSNQGRDQPQHF	TGTGCCAGCAGTAATCAGGGTAGGGATCAGCCCCAGCATTTT
once	15	TRBD1	TRBJ1-3	TRBV7-2	CASSLSGQPGNTIYF	TGTGCCAGCAGCCTATCGGGACAGCCTGGAAACACCATATATTTT
NA	17	TRBD2	TRBJ2-5	TRBV4-2	CASSQGGRGRALETQYF	TGTGCCAGCAGCCAGGGGGGGCGCGGGAGGGCCTTGGAGACCCAGTACTTC
NA	12	NA	TRBJ1-2	TRBV28	CASTKIRDGYTF	TGTGCCAGCACTAAGATCCGGGATGGCTACACCTTC
NA	15	NA	TRBJ1-3	TRBV4-3	CASGHSPLSGNTIYF	TGCGCCAGCGGACACTCTCCCCTCTCTGGAAACACCATATATTTT
few	16	NA	TRBJ2-7	TRBV2	CASRESEIGEVYEQYF	TGTGCCAGCAGGGAATCAGAAATAGGGGAGGTCTACGAGCAGTACTTC
NA	18	TRBD2	TRBJ2-3	TRBV2	CASSLGGLAGRSTDTQYF	TGTGCCAGCTCCCTGGGGGGACTAGCGGGAAGAAGCACAGATACGCAGTATTTT
once	13	NA	TRBJ2-3	TRBV6-5	CASSPTSADTQYF	TGTGCCAGCAGTCCCACTAGTGCCGATACGCAGTATTTT
NA	11	NA	TRBJ1-2	TRBV19	CALGGSYGYTF	TGTGCCCTAGGGGGATCCTATGGCTACACCTTC
few	15	NA	TRBJ2-2	TRBV19	CASSRGQINTGELFF	TGTGCCAGTAGCCGCGGACAGATAAACACCGGGGAGCTGTTTTTT
once	13	NA	TRBJ2-5	TRBV2	CAGRNRVGETQYF	TGTGCCGGCAGAAACAGGGTTGGGGAGACCCAGTACTTC
NA	15	NA	TRBJ2-7	TRBV7-9	CASSFTRDSSYEQYF	TGTGCCAGCAGCTTCACCCGGGACTCATCTTACGAGCAGTACTTC
NA	15	TRBD1	TRBJ2-2	TRBV7-3	CASSPKTGSAGELFF	TGTGCCAGCAGCCCAAAGACAGGGTCGGCCGGGGAGCTGTTTTTT
few	15	TRBD2	TRBJ2-1	TRBV7-9	CASSLTAGGYNEQFF	TGTGCCAGCAGCTTAACAGCGGGGGGTTACAATGAGCAGTTCTTC
many	14	NA	TRBJ2-2	TRBV7-9	CASSLLGITGELFF	TGTGCCAGCAGCTTACTCGGGATCACCGGGGAGCTGTTTTTT
few	16	TRBD2	TRBJ2-3	TRBV7-2	CASSPRLAGRGNTQYF	TGTGCCAGCAGCCCGCGACTAGCGGGAAGGGGAAATACGCAGTATTTT
NA	16	TRBD1	TRBJ1-2	TRBV2	CASSGYGTGQPYGYTF	TGTGCCAGCAGTGGGTACGGGACGGGACAGCCCTATGGCTACACCTTC